This passage covers 22 T cell receptor beta chains from one sample sequenced in a study of cytotoxic CD8 clonotypes in ibrutinib-treated CLL. Using immunoSEQ multiplex PCR, the repertoire was profiled, and TCRdb retains in-frame clones only, with some absent. The repertoire has over 250,000 clones, 70% to 80% of them found once; the top ten carry about 5%. The specimen was PBMCs, collected at disease progression, from a patient treated with ibrutinib. The receptors shown here come from a human donor with chronic lymphocytic leukemia.

The J gene is TRBJ1-3, the V gene TRBV6-5; 7 bases map to TRBD1. CDR1 and CDR2 (germline): MNHEY, SVGAGI. V gave up 6 bases and J gave up 0 bases; unmatched junction bases: 2. The CDR3 is 14 amino acids. CDR3 DNA sequence: TGTGCCAGCAGGGGACAGAACTCTGGAAACACCATATATTTT. Its translation is CASRGQNSGNTIYF.

This chain links TRBV29-1 with TRBJ2-1; D unclear. The germline V gene has CDR1 SQVTM and CDR2 ANQGSEA. This CDR3 region has 15 residues. Trimming removed 5 bases from V and 4 bases from J, with 18 bases in between. The CDR3 DNA sequence: TGCAGCGTTCAAACACTGAGAACCGTTTACAATGAGCAGTTCTTC. This translates into CSVQTLRTVYNEQFF.

The gene calls are TRBV7-2 and TRBJ2-3; D call uncertain. The CDR3 runs to 13 residues. Germline CDR1 and CDR2: SGHTA and FQGNSA. The V gene lost 5 bases and the J gene lost 2 bases, with 8 bases spanning the gap. CDR3 DNA: TGTGCCAGCAGCCAGCTGCACACAGATACGCAGTATTTT. It encodes CASSQLHTDTQYF.

This rearrangement joins TRBV7-2 to TRBJ2-2; no reliable D call. Looked up from germline, CDR1 is SGHTA and CDR2 is FQGNSA. The CDR3 totals 13 residues. Trimming stripped 4 bases from V and 3 bases from J, with 6 bases between. The CDR3 nucleotides are TGTGCCAGCAGCTACTTGCACACCGGGGAGCTGTTTTTT. Its protein is CASSYLHTGELFF.

In nucleotides, the CDR3 is TGTGCCAGTAGTGGCTCCGGTGGGGCCCGGGAGCTGTTTTTT. Its protein product is CASSGSGGARELFF. The genes are TRBV19 and TRBJ2-2; a weak D match, TRBD1 (5 bases). Trimming shortened V by 5 bases and J by 9 bases, and 16 bases separated the two germline ends. CDR1 is LNHDA, CDR2 SQIVND, per germline (reference sequence). This CDR3 has 14 amino acids.

This clone was seen only once. This sequence joins TRBV13 and TRBJ2-7; possibly TRBD1 for D (5 bases). Looked up from germline, CDR1 is PRHDT and CDR2 is FYEKMQ (reference sequence). The CDR3 totals 14 residues. V lost 0 bases and J 4 bases, leaving 10 bases between the germline ends. CDR3 in amino acids: CASSLGWQGYEQYF. CDR3 coding DNA: TGTGCCAGCAGCTTAGGCTGGCAGGGTTACGAGCAGTACTTC.

The rearrangement joins TRBV6-5 to TRBJ1-1; 7 positions match TRBD1. The CDR3 loop spans 14 amino acids. The germline gives CDR1 MNHEY, CDR2 SVGAGI. The V and J ends lost 2 bases and 4 bases, in that order; junction bases with no gene match: 4. In nucleotides, the CDR3 is TGTGCCAGCAGTTACGGATCAGGGGGCACTGAAGCTTTCTTT. This encodes CASSYGSGGTEAFF.

The rearrangement joins TRBV18 to TRBJ2-5; weak D call: TRBD1 (6 bases). The ends were cut back, 0 bases at V and 5 bases at J, with 13 bases in the middle. Germline-derived CDR1 and CDR2 are KGHSH and LQKENI. CDR3 length: 15 residues. CDR3 in DNA: TGTGCCAGCTCACCACCGATGTCGAGGGGGGAGACCCAGTACTTC. It codes for CASSPPMSRGETQYF.

J is TRBJ1-2 and V is TRBV29-1; the D gene is possibly TRBD1 (6 bases). Germline V gives CDR1 SQVTM, CDR2 ANQGSEA. The CDR3 extends over 14 amino acids. Trimming removed 6 bases from V and 7 bases from J, with 21 bases in between. As DNA, the CDR3 is TGCAGCGTGTGGAGGTTGGGGGGCGAGGTTGGCTACACCTTC. This translates into CSVWRLGGEVGYTF. Full variable domain (missing parts from reference TRBV29-1 and TRBJ1-2): SAVISQKPSRDICQRGTSLTIQCQVDSQVTMMFWYRQQPGQSLTLIATANQGSEATYESGFVIDKFPISRPNLTFSTLTVSNMSPEDSSIYLCSVWRLGGEVGYTFGSGTRLTVV.

The rearrangement uses TRBV5-1 and TRBJ2-7; the D is unclear. The CDR3 is 14 residues long. Germline-derived CDR1 and CDR2 are SGHRS and YFSETQ. V shed 0 bases and J shed 0 bases, with 7 bases lying between them. The CDR3: CASSLDDSSYEQYF. The CDR3 DNA is TGCGCCAGCAGCTTGGATGATAGCTCCTACGAGCAGTACTTC.

This chain uses TRBV6-5 with TRBJ1-6; D possibly corresponds to TRBD1 (6 bases). CDR3 length: 15 residues. The germline CDR1 and CDR2 sequences are MNHEY and SVGAGI. Trimming pared 7 bases from V and 6 bases from J, leaving 16 bases between. The CDR3 region is CASTLQGGFNSPLHF. The CDR3 nucleotides are TGTGCCAGCACTCTACAGGGCGGTTTTAATTCACCCCTCCACTTT.

This sequence joins TRBV9 and TRBJ2-7; a weak D match, TRBD2 (6 bases). Germline assignment: CDR1 SGDLS and CDR2 YYNGEE. Trimming stripped 3 bases from V and 4 bases from J, with 14 bases between. The CDR3 runs to 14 residues. The CDR3: CASSARETRYEQYF. The CDR3 region has the DNA TGTGCCAGCAGCGCGCGGGAAACTCGATACGAGCAGTACTTC.

This chain uses TRBV7-8 with TRBJ2-5; D gene ambiguous. This CDR3 has 15 residues. CDR1 and CDR2 (germline): SGHVS, FQNEAQ. Trimming cost V 0 bases and J 1 base, with 9 bases left between them. The chain's CDR3 is CASSLAGPLQETQYF. For the CDR3, the DNA is TGTGCCAGCAGCTTAGCGGGTCCACTCCAAGAGACCCAGTACTTC.

The chain is built from TRBV28 and TRBJ2-2; D call uncertain. CDR1 is MDHEN and CDR2 is SYDVKM in the germline V gene. The CDR3 contains 13 residues. V was shortened by 7 bases and J by 1 base, with 7 bases between the two germline ends. The CDR3 DNA is TGTGCCAGCACTGGCGGGAACACCGGGGAGCTGTTTTTT. As protein: CASTGGNTGELFF.

The V and J genes are TRBV9 and TRBJ2-1; TRBD2 agrees at 9 bases. V shed 4 bases and J 7 bases; nucleotides not matched to a gene: 18. Per the germline V gene, CDR1 is SGDLS and CDR2 is YYNGEE. The CDR3 runs 18 residues. For the CDR3, the DNA is TGTGCCAGCAGCTCGCGGGGAGGGCGCGGGGGGGCGCGTAATGAGCAGTTCTTC. This sequence encodes CASSSRGGRGGARNEQFF. The variable domain in full, with the rest retrieved from reference TRBV9 and TRBJ2-1, is DSGVTQTPKHLITATGQRVTLRCSPRSGDLSVYWYQQSLDQGLQFLIQYYNGEERAKGNILERFSAQQFPDLHSELNLSSLELGDSALYFCASSSRGGRGGARNEQFFGPGTRLTVL.

The chain is built from TRBV7-2 and TRBJ2-5, with no clear D. The V gene lost 3 bases and the J gene lost 2 bases, with 7 bases spanning the gap. The CDR3 loop spans 13 amino acids. The germline gives CDR1 SGHTA, CDR2 FQGNSA. The CDR3: CASSLPAQETQYF. The CDR3 DNA is TGTGCCAGCAGCTTGCCAGCACAAGAGACCCAGTACTTC.

Comment on this clone: An end of the junction does not agree with germline; a read error may underlie this. The chain uses TRBV28 and TRBJ2-7; D is ambiguous. CDR1 is MDHEN and CDR2 is SYDVKM in the germline V gene. This CDR3 has 13 amino acids. The CDR3 nucleotides read TGTGCCAGCAGTTTAGATCCCACGGCGACGAGGCACTTC. Translation: CASSLDPTATRHF.

The V gene is TRBV11-2, the J gene TRBJ2-7, with D perhaps matching TRBD2 (5 bases). From germline, CDR1 is SGHAT and CDR2 FQNNGV. The V and J ends lost 0 bases and 3 bases respectively, with 21 bases between them. The CDR3 runs to 18 residues. The CDR3 protein is CASSLDLASEASNYEQYF. CDR3 DNA sequence: TGTGCCAGCAGCTTAGATTTAGCGTCAGAAGCCTCCAACTACGAGCAGTACTTC. The whole variable domain, remainder taken from reference TRBV11-2 and TRBJ2-7, is EAGVAQSPRYKIIEKRQSVAFWCNPISGHATLYWYQQILGQGPKLLIQFQNNGVVDDSQLPKDRFSAERLKGVDSTLKIQPAKLEDSAVYLCASSLDLASEASNYEQYFGPGTRLTVT.

The chain has TRBV20-1 and TRBJ2-1; no clear D. This CDR3 has 11 residues. The V end lost 1 base, the J end lost 6 bases, and 4 bases lay between the germline ends. CDR1 is DFQATT and CDR2 is SNEGSKA in the germline V gene (reference sequence). In DNA form, the CDR3 reads TGCAGTGCTAGAGCTTTCAATGAGCAGTTCTTC. Its translation is CSARAFNEQFF.

This chain uses TRBV25-1 with TRBJ1-2, with D possibly TRBD1 on 6 matching bases. CDR3 length equals 14 residues. Trimming cost V 10 bases and J 7 bases, with 22 bases left between them. Germline V gene lookup returns CDR1 MGHDK and CDR2 SYGVNS. Here the CDR3 DNA reads TGTGCCATCAACTTAGGGCAGGGGTTGAGTGGCTACACCTTC. It specifies CAINLGQGLSGYTF.

This chain connects TRBV19 to TRBJ2-2, with D perhaps matching TRBD1 (5 bases). The CDR3 runs to 16 residues. CDR1 and CDR2 from the germline V gene are LNHDA and SQIVND (reference sequence). The V gene lost 0 bases and the J gene lost 3 bases, with 11 bases spanning the gap. CDR3 bases: TGTGCCAGTAGTATAGAAATCACAGGCGACACCGGGGAGCTGTTTTTT. Its protein is CASSIEITGDTGELFF.

The chain recombines TRBV9 with TRBJ1-1; 10 positions agree with TRBD1. The V gene end was trimmed by 4 bases and the J gene end by 5 bases; junction bases not matched to a gene: 5. The CDR3 runs to 14 residues. The germline V gene has CDR1 SGDLS and CDR2 YYNGEE. CDR3 loop: CASSPRDRGTEAFF. The DNA of the CDR3 is TGTGCCAGCAGCCCAAGGGACAGGGGTACTGAAGCTTTCTTT.